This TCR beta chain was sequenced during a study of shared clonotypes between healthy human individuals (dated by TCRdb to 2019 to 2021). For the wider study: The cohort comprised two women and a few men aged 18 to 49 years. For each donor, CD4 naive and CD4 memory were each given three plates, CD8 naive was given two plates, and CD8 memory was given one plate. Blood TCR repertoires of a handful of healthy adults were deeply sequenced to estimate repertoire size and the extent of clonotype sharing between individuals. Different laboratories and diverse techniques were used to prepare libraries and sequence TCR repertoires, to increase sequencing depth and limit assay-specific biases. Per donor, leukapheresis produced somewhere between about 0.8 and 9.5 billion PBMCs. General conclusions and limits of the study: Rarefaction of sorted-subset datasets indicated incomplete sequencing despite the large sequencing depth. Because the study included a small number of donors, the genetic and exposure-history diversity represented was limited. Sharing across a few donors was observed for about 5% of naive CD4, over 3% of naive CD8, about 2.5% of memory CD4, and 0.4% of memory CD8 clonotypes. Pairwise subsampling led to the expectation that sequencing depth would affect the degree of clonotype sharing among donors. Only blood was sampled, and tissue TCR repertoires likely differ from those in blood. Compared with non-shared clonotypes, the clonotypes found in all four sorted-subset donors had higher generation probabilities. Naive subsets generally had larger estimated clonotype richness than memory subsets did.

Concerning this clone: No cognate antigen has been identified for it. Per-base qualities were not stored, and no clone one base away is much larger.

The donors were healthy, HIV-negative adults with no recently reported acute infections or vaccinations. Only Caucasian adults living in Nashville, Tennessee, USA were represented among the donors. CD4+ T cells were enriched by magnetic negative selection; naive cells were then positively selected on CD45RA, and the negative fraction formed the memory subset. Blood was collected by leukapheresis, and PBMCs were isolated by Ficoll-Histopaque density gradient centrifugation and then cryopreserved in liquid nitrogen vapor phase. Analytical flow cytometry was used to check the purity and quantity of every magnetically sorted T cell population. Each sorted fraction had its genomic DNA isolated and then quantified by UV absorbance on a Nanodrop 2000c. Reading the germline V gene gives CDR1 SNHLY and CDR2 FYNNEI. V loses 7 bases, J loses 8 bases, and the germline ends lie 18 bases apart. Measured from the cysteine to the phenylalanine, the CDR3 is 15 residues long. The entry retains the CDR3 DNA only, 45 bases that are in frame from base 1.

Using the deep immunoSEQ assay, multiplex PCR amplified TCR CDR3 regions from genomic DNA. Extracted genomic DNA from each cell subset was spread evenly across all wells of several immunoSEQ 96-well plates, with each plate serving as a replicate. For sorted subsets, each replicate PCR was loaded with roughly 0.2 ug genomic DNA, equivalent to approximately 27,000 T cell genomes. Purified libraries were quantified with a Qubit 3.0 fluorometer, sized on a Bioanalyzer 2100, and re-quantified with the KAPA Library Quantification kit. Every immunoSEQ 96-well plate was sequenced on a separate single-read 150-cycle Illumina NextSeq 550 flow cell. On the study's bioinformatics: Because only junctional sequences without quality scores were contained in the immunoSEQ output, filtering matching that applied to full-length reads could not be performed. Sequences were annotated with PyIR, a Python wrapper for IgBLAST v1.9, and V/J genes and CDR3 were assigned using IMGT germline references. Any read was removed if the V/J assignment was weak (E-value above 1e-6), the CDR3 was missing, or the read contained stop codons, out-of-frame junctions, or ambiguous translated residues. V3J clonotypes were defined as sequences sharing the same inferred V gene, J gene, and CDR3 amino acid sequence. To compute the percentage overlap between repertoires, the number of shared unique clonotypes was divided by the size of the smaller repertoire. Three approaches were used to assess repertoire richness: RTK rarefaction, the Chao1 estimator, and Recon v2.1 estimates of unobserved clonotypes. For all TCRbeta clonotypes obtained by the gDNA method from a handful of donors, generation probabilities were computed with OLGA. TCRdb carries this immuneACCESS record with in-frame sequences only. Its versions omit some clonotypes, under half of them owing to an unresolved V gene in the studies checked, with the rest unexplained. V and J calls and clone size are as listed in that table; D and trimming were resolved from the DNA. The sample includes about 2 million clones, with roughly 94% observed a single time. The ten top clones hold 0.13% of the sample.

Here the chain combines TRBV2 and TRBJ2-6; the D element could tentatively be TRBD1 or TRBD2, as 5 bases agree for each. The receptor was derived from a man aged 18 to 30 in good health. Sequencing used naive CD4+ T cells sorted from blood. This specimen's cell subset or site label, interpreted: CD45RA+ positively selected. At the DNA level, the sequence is TGTGCCAGCACAAGGGACCGACCGTTGACCAACGTCCTGACTTTC. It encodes CASTRDRPLTNVLTF.